This TCR beta chain was sequenced in a study of naive and memory T cell subsets. General study results and limits: In CD4 and CD8 cells, diversity dropped from naive through EMRA.

Germline assignment: CDR1 DFQATT and CDR2 SNEGSKA (reference sequence). V dropped 2 bases and J dropped 6; count of bases not matched to a gene: 4. This CDR3 is 12 amino acids long. Two oligonucleotides, mixed equimolar, formed the beta constant-region primer covering TRBC1 and TRBC2. Ligated cDNA was amplified by four rounds of PCR with nested alpha and beta constant-region primers and SP2. TCRdb reprocessed the UMI-ligation and nested PCR reads via MiXCR and lists one record per CDR3 protein. The sample contains tens of thousands of distinct CDR3 sequences, about 18% of which appear only once. A remark on this clonotype: The antigen remains undetermined.

This rearrangement joins TRBV20-1 to TRBJ2-7, with TRBD1 identical over 7 bases. Sequencing input: effector memory CD4+ T cells from blood. Subset reported: effector memory, CD45RA- CD27-. This receptor was obtained from a human donor in good health. The CDR3 loop reads CSARKTGAEQYF. The CDR3 region has the DNA TGCAGTGCTAGAAAAACAGGGGCCGAGCAGTACTTC.